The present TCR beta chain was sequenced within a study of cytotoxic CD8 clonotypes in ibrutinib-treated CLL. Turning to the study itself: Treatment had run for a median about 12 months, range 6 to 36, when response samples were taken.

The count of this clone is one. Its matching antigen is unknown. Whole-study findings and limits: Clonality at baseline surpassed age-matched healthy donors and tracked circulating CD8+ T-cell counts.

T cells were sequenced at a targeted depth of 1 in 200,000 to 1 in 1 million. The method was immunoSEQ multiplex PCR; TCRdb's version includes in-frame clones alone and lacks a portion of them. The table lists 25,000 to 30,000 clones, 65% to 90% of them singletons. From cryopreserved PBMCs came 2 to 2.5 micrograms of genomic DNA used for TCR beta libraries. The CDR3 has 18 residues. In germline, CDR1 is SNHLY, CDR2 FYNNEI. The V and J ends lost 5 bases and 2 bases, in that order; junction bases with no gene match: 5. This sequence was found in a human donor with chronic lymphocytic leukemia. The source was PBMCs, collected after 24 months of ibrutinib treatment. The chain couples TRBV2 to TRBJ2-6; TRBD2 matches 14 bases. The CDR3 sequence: CASSFPGLAGAGANVLTF. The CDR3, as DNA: TGTGCCAGCAGTTTTCCGGGACTAGCGGGGGCTGGGGCCAACGTCCTGACTTTC. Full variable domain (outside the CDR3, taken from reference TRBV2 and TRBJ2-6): EPEVTQTPSHQVTQMGQEVILRCVPISNHLYFYWYRQILGQKVEFLVSFYNNEISEKSEIFDDQFSVERPDGSNFTLKIRSTKLEDSAMYFCASSFPGLAGAGANVLTFGAGSRLTVL.